Following are 10 T cell receptor beta chains from one sample sequenced in a study of identical twins. TCRdb called the 5' RACE reads again in MiXCR, with one record for every CDR3 protein. The table includes about 1.7 million distinct CDR3 sequences, under 35% detected once. Sequences were obtained from cord blood. Receptors originate from a newborn girl in good health.

The table lists this clonotype with a few counts. The chain carries TRBV2 and TRBJ2-4; D might be TRBD2 (6 bases). The CDR3 spans 21 residues. CDR1 is SNHLY, CDR2 FYNNEI, per germline. The V and J ends lost 7 bases and 5 bases respectively, with 36 bases between them. The CDR3 region is CASTGSRLGLFTRAIENIQYF. As DNA, the CDR3 is TGTGCCAGCACTGGATCTCGACTTGGACTATTTACGCGCGCTATCGAAAACATTCAGTACTTC.

The chain has TRBV14 and TRBJ1-1; TRBD1 aligns across 10 bases. The CDR3 loop spans 18 amino acids. The junction had 15 bases not matched to a gene; V was cut back by 4 bases and J by 4 bases. Germline V gene data show CDR1 as SGHDN and CDR2 as FVKESK. The DNA for the CDR3 is TGTGCCAGCAGCCCCCCATTGCGGGGACAGGGGCGAGGCACTGAAGCTTTCTTT. It specifies CASSPPLRGQGRGTEAFF.

A few counts support this clonotype. The chain recombines TRBV20-1 with TRBJ2-1, with 7 bases aligning to TRBD2. The CDR3 runs to 15 residues. Germline CDR1 is DFQATT and CDR2 is SNEGSKA (reference sequence). V was clipped by 3 bases and J by 2 bases; unmatched bases: 7. This chain's CDR3 is CSASLSGNPYNEQFF. The DNA of the CDR3 is TGCAGTGCTAGCCTAAGCGGGAACCCCTACAATGAGCAGTTCTTC.

This clonotype was seen more than once but under ten times. The chain links TRBV20-1 to TRBJ2-7; maybe TRBD2 (5 bases). Germline-derived CDR1 and CDR2 are DFQATT and SNEGSKA (reference sequence). The length of the CDR3 is 13 residues. The germline V and J ends were trimmed by 0 bases and 10 bases, with 16 bases remaining between them. The CDR3 loop is CSARDPYTEAQYF. In DNA, the CDR3 is TGCAGTGCTAGAGACCCTTACACGGAGGCCCAGTACTTC.

The chain recombines TRBV7-2 with TRBJ2-7; 7 bases are a match to TRBD2. CDR1 is SGHTA, CDR2 FQGNSA, per germline. The CDR3 is made up of 17 amino acids. V gave up 2 bases and J gave up 4 bases; unmatched junction bases: 14. CDR3 protein: CASSLPLTSRWVYEQYF. The DNA for the CDR3 is TGTGCCAGCAGCTTACCGTTGACTAGCAGGTGGGTGTACGAGCAGTACTTC.

This clonotype was observed a few times. The CDR3 region is CSARTGGAYEQYF. In DNA, the CDR3 is TGCAGTGCTAGGACAGGGGGGGCCTACGAGCAGTACTTC. The chain recombines TRBV20-1 with TRBJ2-7; the match to TRBD1 covers 9 bases. V lost 3 bases and J lost 2; bases outside the gene matches: 2. CDR3 length: 13 residues. Germline V gene sequence: CDR1 DFQATT, CDR2 SNEGSKA (reference sequence).

About this clonotype itself: This CDR3 fails to terminate in the conserved phenylalanine or tryptophan, so it likely reflects a read error. CDR3 sequence reads: CATSDTTGTSASSYNEQFS. CDR3 nucleotide sequence: TGTGCCACCAGTGATACAACCGGGACTAGCGCGAGCTCCTACAATGAGCAGTTCTCC. The chain carries TRBV24-1 and TRBJ2-1; 10 nucleotides align to TRBD2. Unmatched junction bases numbered 10, after V lost 3 bases and J lost 0 bases. The CDR3 consists of 19 residues. The germline CDR1 and CDR2 sequences are KGHDR and SFDVKD.

This chain connects TRBV7-9 to TRBJ2-2; D possibly uses TRBD1 or TRBD2 (6 bases each). The CDR3 extends over 15 amino acids. Germline-derived CDR1 and CDR2 are SEHNR and FQNEAQ (reference sequence). The germline V and J ends were trimmed by 7 bases and 1 base, with 13 bases remaining between them. CDR3 sequence: CASTERGVNTGELFF. DNA for the CDR3: TGTGCCAGCACCGAAAGGGGGGTGAACACCGGGGAGCTGTTTTTT.

This clonotype came up a few times. This chain uses TRBV5-5 with TRBJ2-1; the D gene could be TRBD1 or TRBD2 (5 bases each). Per the germline V gene, CDR1 is SGHKS and CDR2 is YYEKEE (reference sequence). V shed 5 bases and J shed 4 bases, with 16 bases lying between them. This CDR3 is 15 amino acids long. The DNA for the CDR3 is TGTGCCAGCAGTTATACCGGGACGGATTACAATGAGCAGTTCTTC. The encoded protein is CASSYTGTDYNEQFF.

This clonotype occurred a few times. The J gene is TRBJ2-4, the V gene TRBV5-6, with TRBD1 matching over 7 bases. The J call is in doubt because the DNA end fits TRBJ2-7 better. This CDR3 has 18 residues. Germline assignment: CDR1 SGHDT and CDR2 YYEEEE. The CDR3 reads CASSPLLLRDSDSYEQYF. The CDR3 DNA is TGTGCCAGCAGCCCACTACTGCTCCGGGACAGCGATTCCTACGAGCAGTACTTC.